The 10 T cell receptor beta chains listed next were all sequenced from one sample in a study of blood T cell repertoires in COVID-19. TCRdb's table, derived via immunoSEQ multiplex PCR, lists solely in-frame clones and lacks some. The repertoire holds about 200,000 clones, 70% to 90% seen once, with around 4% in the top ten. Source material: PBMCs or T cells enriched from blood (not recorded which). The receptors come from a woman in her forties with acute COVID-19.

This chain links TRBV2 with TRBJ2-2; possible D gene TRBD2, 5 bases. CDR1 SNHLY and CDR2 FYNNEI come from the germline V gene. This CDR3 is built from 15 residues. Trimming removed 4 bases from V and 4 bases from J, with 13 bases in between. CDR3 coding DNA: TGTGCCAGCAGTGGATCCGGGATTAGCACCGGGGAGCTGTTTTTT. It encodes CASSGSGISTGELFF.

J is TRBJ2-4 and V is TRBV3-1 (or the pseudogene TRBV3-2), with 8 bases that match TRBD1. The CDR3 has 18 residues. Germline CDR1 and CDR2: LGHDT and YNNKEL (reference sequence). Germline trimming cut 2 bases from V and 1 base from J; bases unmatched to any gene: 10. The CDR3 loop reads CASSQRGDRGIAKNIQYF. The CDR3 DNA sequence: TGTGCCAGCAGCCAAAGGGGAGACAGGGGTATCGCCAAAAACATTCAGTACTTC.

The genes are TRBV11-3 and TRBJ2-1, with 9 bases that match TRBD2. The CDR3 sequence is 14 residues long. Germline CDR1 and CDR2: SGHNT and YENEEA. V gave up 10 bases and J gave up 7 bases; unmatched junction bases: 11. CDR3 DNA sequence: TGTGCCACCATAGCGGGAGAAGGCGTTAATGAGCAGTTCTTC. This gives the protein CATIAGEGVNEQFF. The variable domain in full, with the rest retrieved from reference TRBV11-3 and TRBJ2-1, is EAGVVQSPRYKIIEKKQPVAFWCNPISGHNTLYWYLQNLGQGPELLIRYENEEAVDDSQLPKDRFSAERLKGVDSTLKIQPAELGDSAVYLCATIAGEGVNEQFFGPGTRLTVL.

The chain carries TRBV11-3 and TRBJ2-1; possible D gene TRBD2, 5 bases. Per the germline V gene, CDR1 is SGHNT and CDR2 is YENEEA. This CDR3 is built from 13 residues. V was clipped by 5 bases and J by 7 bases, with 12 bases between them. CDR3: CASSPDRENEQFF. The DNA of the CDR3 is TGTGCCAGCAGCCCAGACCGGGAAAATGAGCAGTTCTTC.

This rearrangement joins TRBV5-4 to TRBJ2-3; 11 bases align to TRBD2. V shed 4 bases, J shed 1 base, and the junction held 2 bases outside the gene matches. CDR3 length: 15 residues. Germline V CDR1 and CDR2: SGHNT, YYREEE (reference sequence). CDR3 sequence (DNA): TGTGCCAGCAGCGCGGGACTAGCGGGCACAGATACGCAGTATTTT. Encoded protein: CASSAGLAGTDTQYF.

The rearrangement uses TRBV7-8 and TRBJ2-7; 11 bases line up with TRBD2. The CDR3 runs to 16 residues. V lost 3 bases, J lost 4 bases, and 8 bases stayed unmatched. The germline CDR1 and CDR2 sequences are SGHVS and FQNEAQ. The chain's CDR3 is CASSLHPGTSGYEQYF. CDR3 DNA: TGTGCCAGCAGCTTGCACCCCGGGACTAGCGGATACGAGCAGTACTTC.

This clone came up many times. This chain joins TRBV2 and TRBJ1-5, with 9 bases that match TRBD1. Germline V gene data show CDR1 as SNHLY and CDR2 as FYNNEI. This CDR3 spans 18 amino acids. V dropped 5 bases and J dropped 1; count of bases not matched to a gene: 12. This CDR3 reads CASSTPGQGAWSNQPQHF. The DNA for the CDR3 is TGTGCCAGCAGTACCCCGGGACAGGGAGCGTGGAGCAATCAGCCCCAGCATTTT.

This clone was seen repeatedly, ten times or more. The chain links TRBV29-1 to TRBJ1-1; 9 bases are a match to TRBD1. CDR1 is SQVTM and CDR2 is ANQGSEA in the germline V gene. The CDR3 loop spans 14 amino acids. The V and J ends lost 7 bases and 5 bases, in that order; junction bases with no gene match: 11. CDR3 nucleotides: TGCAGCGGTGGACAGGGGAGTAAGGGGACTGAAGCTTTCTTT. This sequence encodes CSGGQGSKGTEAFF. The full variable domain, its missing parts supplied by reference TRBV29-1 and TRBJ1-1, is SAVISQKPSRDICQRGTSLTIQCQVDSQVTMMFWYRQQPGQSLTLIATANQGSEATYESGFVIDKFPISRPNLTFSTLTVSNMSPEDSSIYLCSGGQGSKGTEAFFGQGTRLTVV.

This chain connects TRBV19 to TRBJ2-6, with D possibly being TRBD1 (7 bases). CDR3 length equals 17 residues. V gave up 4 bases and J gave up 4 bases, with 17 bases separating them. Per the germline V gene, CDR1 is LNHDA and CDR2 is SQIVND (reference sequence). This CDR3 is CASSSGTVTEGANVLTF. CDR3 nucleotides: TGTGCCAGTAGTAGCGGGACAGTGACAGAGGGGGCCAACGTCCTGACTTTC.

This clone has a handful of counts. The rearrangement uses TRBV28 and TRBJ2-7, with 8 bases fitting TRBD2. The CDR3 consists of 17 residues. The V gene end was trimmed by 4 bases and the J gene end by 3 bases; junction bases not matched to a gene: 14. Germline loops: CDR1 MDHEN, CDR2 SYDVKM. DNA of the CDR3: TGTGCCAGCAGTTCCTCATTAGCGGGAACCGATCTCTACGAGCAGTACTTC. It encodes CASSSSLAGTDLYEQYF.